The 5 T cell receptor beta chains listed next were all sequenced from one sample in a study of T cells in Graves' hyperthyroidism and ophthalmopathy. The CDR3 regions of TCR beta were amplified from RNA transcripts. TCR CDR3 regions were first amplified by RT-PCR with HTBI primers. MiXCR, run by TCRdb on the multiplex PCR reads, gives a single entry per CDR3 protein. The sample lists 300,000 or so distinct CDR3 sequences; around 23% were seen once. Sequencing was performed on blood. Every receptor here comes from a woman between 50 and 59 years old with Graves' hyperthyroidism.

The V call is TRBV7-2, the J call TRBJ2-7, with 7 bases lining up with TRBD1. J was trimmed by 2 bases and V by 4 bases; bases with no gene match: 8. Germline-derived CDR1 and CDR2 are SGHTA and FQGNSA. The CDR3 has 15 amino acids. CDR3 sequence: CASSSPGTDPYEQYF. As DNA, the CDR3 is TGTGCCAGCAGCTCCCCCGGGACAGATCCCTACGAGCAGTACTTC.

In its sample, this clonotype was seen many times. The genes are TRBV28 and TRBJ1-1, with 7 nucleotides matching TRBD1. CDR3 length: 15 residues. V lost 5 bases and J lost 1; bases outside the gene matches: 7. Germline CDR1 reads MDHEN; CDR2 reads SYDVKM. The CDR3 spells CASSPPTGRNTEAFF. In DNA, the CDR3 is TGTGCCAGCAGTCCGCCGACAGGGAGGAACACTGAAGCTTTCTTT.

This chain uses TRBV19 with TRBJ1-6, with 9 bases that match TRBD1. The CDR3 loop spans 16 amino acids. Germline values: CDR1 LNHDA, CDR2 SQIVND (reference sequence). V dropped 3 bases and J dropped 3; count of bases not matched to a gene: 3. This CDR3 reads CASSIGTGNYNSPLHF. Written as DNA, the CDR3 is TGTGCCAGTAGTATCGGGACAGGGAACTATAATTCACCCCTCCACTTT.

This clonotype was picked up many times. V usage is TRBV6-5 and J usage is TRBJ1-2, with unresolved D. The CDR3 consists of 11 residues. CDR1 MNHEY and CDR2 SVGAGI come from the germline V gene. V was trimmed by 2 bases and J by 5 bases, leaving 3 bases between them. The CDR3 DNA reads as TGTGCCAGCAGTTACCGGTATGGCTACACCTTC. Residues: CASSYRYGYTF.

This clonotype was seen just once. This sequence joins TRBV19 and TRBJ2-7; 8 bases map to TRBD1. The CDR3 is 15 amino acids. The germline CDR1 and CDR2 sequences are LNHDA and SQIVND (reference sequence). After removal of 2 bases from V and 5 bases from J, the junction contained 8 bases not matched to a gene. The DNA for the CDR3 is TGTGCCAGTAGTATACTTAGACAGGGGAGGAACGAGCAGTACTTC. Its translation: CASSILRQGRNEQYF.